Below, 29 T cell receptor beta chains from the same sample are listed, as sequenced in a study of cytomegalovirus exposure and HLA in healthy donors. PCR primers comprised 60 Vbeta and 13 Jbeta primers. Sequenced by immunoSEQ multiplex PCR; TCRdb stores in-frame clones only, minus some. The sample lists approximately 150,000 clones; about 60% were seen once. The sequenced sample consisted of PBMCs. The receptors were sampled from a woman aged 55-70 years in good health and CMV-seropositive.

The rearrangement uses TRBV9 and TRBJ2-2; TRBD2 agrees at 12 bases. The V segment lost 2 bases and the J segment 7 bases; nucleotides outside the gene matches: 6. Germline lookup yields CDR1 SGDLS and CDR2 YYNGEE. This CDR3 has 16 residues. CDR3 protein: CASSVSTSGSNGELFF. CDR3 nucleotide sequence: TGTGCCAGCAGCGTCTCGACTAGCGGGAGTAACGGGGAGCTGTTTTTT. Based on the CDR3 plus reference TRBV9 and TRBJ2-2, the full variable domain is DSGVTQTPKHLITATGQRVTLRCSPRSGDLSVYWYQQSLDQGLQFLIQYYNGEERAKGNILERFSAQQFPDLHSELNLSSLELGDSALYFCASSVSTSGSNGELFFGEGSRLTVL.

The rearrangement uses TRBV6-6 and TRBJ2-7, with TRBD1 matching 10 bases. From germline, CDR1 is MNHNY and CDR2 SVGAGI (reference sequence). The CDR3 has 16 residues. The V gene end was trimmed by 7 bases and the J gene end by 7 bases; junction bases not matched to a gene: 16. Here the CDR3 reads CASIQHKGQGVQEQYF. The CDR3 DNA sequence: TGTGCCAGCATTCAACATAAAGGACAGGGGGTTCAGGAGCAGTACTTC.

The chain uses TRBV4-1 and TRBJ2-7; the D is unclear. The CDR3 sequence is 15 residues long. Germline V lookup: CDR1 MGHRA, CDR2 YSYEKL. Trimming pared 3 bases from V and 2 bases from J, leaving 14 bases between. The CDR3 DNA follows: TGCGCCAGCAGCCAGTGGGCCCTAAAAGCCTACGAGCAGTACTTC. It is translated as CASSQWALKAYEQYF.

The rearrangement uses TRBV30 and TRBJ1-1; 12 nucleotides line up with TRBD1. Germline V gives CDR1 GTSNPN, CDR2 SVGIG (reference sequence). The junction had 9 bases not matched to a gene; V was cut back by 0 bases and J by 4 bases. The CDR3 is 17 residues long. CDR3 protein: CAWSVSGTGGPITEAFF. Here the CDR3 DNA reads TGTGCCTGGAGTGTCTCTGGGACAGGGGGCCCCATCACTGAAGCTTTCTTT.

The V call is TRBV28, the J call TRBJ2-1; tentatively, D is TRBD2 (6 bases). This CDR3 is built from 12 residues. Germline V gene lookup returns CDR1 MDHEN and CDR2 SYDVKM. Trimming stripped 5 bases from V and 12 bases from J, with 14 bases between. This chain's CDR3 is CASSPQLAPQFF. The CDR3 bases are TGTGCCAGCAGTCCTCAACTAGCCCCGCAGTTCTTC.

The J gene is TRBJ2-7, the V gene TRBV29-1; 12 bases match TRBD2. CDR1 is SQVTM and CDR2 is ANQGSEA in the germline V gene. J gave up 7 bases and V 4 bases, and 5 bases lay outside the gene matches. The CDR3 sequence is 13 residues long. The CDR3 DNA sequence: TGCAGCGTTGGACTAGCGGGAGTAGGGGAGCAGTACTTC. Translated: CSVGLAGVGEQYF.

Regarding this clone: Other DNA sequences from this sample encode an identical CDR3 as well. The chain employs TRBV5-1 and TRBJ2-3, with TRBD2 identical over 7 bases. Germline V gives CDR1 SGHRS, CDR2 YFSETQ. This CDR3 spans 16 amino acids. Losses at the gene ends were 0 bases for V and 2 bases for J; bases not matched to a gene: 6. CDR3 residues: CASSLGLAEITDTQYF. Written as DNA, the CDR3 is TGCGCCAGCAGCTTGGGACTAGCAGAGATCACAGATACGCAGTATTTT.

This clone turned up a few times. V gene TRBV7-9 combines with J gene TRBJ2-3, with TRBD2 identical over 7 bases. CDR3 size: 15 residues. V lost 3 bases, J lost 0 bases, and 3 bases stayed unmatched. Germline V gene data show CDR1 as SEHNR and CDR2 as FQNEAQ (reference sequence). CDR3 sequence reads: CASSFGGSSTDTQYF. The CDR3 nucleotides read TGTGCCAGCAGCTTTGGCGGGAGCAGCACAGATACGCAGTATTTT.

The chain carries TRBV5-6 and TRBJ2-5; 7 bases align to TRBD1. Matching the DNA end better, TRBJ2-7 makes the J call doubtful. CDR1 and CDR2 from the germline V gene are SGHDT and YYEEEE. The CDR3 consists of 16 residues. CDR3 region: CASSLGLGQGAYEQYF. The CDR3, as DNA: TGTGCCAGCAGCTTGGGACTTGGGCAGGGGGCCTACGAGCAGTACTTC.

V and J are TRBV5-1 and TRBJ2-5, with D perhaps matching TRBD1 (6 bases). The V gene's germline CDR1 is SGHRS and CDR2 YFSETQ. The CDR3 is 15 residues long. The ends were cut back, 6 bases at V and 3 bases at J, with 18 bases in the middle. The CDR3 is CASKTTGTAEETQYF. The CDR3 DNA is TGCGCCAGCAAGACAACAGGGACCGCTGAAGAGACCCAGTACTTC. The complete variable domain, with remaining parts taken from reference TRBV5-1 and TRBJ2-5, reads KAGVTQTPRYLIKTRGQQVTLSCSPISGHRSVSWYQQTPGQGLQFLFEYFSETQRNKGNFPGRFSGRQFSNSRSEMNVSTLELGDSALYLCASKTTGTAEETQYFGPGTRLLVL.

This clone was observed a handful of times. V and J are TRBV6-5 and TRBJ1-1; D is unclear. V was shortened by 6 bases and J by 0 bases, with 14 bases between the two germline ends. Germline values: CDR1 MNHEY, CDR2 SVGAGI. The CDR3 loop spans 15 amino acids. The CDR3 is CASSQNGGLNTEAFF. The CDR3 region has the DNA TGTGCCAGCAGCCAGAATGGCGGATTGAACACTGAAGCTTTCTTT.

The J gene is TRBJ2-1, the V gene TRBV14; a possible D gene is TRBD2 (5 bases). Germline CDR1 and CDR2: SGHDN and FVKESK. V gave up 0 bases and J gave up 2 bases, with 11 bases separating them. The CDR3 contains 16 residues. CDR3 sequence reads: CASSQESGWTYNEQFF. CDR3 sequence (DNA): TGTGCCAGCAGCCAAGAGAGCGGATGGACCTACAATGAGCAGTTCTTC.

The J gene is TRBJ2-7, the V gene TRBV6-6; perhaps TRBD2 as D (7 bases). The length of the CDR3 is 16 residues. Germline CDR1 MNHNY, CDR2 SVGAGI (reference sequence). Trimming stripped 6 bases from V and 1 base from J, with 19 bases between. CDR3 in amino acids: CASRGRAGASSYEQYF. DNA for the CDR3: TGTGCCAGCAGGGGGAGGGCAGGGGCCTCTTCCTACGAGCAGTACTTC.

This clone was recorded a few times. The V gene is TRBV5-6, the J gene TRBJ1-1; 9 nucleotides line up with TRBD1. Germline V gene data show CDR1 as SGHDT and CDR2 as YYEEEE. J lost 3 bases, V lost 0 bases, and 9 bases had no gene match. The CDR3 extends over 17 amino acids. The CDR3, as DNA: TGTGCCAGCAGCTTGGAACAGGGGGCGATCCCTTACACTGAAGCTTTCTTT. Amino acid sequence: CASSLEQGAIPYTEAFF.

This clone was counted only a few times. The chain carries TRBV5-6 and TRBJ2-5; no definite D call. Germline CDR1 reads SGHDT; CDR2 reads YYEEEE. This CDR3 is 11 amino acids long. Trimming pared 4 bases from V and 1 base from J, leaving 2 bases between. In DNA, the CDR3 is TGTGCCAGCAGCCTCCAAGAGACCCAGTACTTC. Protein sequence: CASSLQETQYF.

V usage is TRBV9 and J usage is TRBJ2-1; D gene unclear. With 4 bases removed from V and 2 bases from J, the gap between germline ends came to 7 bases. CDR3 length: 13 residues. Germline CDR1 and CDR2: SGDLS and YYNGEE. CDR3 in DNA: TGTGCCAGCAGCCCCTCGGCCTACAATGAGCAGTTCTTC. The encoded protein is CASSPSAYNEQFF.

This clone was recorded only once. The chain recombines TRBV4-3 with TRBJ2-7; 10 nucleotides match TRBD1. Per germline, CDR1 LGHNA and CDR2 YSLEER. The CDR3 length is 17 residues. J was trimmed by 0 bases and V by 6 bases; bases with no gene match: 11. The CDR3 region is CASSPGQGSSPSYEQYF. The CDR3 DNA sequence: TGCGCCAGCAGTCCGGGACAGGGGAGTTCACCCTCCTACGAGCAGTACTTC.

CDR3 bases: TGCGCCAGCAGCTTACGGACTAGCGGTCCAGATACGCAGTATTTT. It translates to CASSLRTSGPDTQYF. V gene TRBV5-1 combines with J gene TRBJ2-3; 10 nucleotides match TRBD2. Germline loops: CDR1 SGHRS, CDR2 YFSETQ. The CDR3 totals 15 residues. Trimming cost V 2 bases and J 4 bases; bases outside gene matches: 4.

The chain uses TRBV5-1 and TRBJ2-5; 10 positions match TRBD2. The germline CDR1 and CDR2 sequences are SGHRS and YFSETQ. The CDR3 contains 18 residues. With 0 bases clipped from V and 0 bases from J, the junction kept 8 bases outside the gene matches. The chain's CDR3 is CASSLGLAGVGYQETQYF. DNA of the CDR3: TGCGCCAGCAGCTTGGGTCTAGCGGGAGTAGGGTACCAAGAGACCCAGTACTTC.

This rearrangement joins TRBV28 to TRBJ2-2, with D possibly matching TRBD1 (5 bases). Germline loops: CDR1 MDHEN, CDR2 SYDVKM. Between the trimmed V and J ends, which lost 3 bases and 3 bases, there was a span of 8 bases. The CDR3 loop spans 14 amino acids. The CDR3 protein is CASSLDTYTGELFF. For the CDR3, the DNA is TGTGCCAGCAGTTTGGACACTTACACCGGGGAGCTGTTTTTT.

DNA of the CDR3: TGCGCCAGCAGCTTGGCCCAGCAGGGGGACGAGCAGTACTTC. It is translated as CASSLAQQGDEQYF. The chain uses TRBV5-1 and TRBJ2-7, with TRBD1 matching over 7 bases. The CDR3 sequence is 14 residues long. Trimming cost V 0 bases and J 5 bases; bases outside gene matches: 5. Germline V gene sequence: CDR1 SGHRS, CDR2 YFSETQ.

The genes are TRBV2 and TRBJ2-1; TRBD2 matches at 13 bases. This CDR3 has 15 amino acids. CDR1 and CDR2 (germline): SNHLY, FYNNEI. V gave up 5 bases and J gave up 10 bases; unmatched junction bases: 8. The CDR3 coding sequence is TGTGCCAGCAGTCCCACTAGCGGGAGGGGGTTAGAGCAGTTCTTC. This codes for CASSPTSGRGLEQFF.

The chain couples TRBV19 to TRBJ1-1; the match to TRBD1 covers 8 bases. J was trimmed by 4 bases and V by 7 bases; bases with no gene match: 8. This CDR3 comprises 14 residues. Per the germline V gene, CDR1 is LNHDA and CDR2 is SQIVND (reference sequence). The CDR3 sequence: CASTLTGGGTEAFF. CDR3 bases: TGTGCCAGTACTCTCACAGGGGGAGGCACTGAAGCTTTCTTT.

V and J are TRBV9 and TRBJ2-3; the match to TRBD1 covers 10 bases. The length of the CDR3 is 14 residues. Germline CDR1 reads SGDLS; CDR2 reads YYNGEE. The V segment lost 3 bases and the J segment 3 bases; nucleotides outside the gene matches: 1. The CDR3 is CASSGTGGTDTQYF. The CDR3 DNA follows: TGTGCCAGCAGCGGGACAGGGGGAACAGATACGCAGTATTTT.

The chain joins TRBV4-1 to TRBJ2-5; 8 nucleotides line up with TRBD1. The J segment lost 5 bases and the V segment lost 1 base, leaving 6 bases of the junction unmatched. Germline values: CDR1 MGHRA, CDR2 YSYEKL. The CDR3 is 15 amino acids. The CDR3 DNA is TGCGCCAGCAGCCAAGGGACAGGGTTGATCGAGACCCAGTACTTC. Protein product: CASSQGTGLIETQYF.

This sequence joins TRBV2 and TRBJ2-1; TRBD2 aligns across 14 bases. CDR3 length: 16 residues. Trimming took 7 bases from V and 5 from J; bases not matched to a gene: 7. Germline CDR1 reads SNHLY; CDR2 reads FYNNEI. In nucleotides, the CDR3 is TGTGCCAGCATGGGGACTAGCGGGAGTCGCGACAATGAGCAGTTCTTC. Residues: CASMGTSGSRDNEQFF. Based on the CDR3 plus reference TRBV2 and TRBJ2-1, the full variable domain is EPEVTQTPSHQVTQMGQEVILRCVPISNHLYFYWYRQILGQKVEFLVSFYNNEISEKSEIFDDQFSVERPDGSNFTLKIRSTKLEDSAMYFCASMGTSGSRDNEQFFGPGTRLTVL.

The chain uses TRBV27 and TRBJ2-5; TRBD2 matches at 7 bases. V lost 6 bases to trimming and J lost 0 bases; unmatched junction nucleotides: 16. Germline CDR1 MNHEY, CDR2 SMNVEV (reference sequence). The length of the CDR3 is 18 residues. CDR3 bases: TGTGCCAGCAGCACGACAGCGCAGGGAGCGGGGTACCAAGAGACCCAGTACTTC. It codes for CASSTTAQGAGYQETQYF.

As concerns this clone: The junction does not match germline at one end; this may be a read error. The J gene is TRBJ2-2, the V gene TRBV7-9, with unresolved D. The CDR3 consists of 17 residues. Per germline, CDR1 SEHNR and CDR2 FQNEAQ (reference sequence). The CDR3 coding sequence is TGTCCCAGCAGCTCCCGCCGGTCGCAACGGGTCACCGGGGAGCTGTTTTTT. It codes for CPSSSRRSQRVTGELFF. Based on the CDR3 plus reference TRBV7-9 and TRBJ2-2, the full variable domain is DTGVSQNPRHKITKRGQNVTFRCDPISEHNRLYWYRQTLGQGPEFLTYFQNEAQLEKSRLLSDRFSAERPKGSFSTLEIQRTEQGDSAMYLCPSSSRRSQRVTGELFFGEGSRLTVL.

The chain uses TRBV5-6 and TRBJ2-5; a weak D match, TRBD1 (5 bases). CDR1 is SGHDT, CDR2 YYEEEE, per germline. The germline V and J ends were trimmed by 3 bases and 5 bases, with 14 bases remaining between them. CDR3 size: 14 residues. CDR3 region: CASSWQGRRETQYF. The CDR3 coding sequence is TGTGCCAGCAGCTGGCAGGGCCGGCGGGAGACCCAGTACTTC.